The clone carrying this T cell receptor (beta chain) appeared a single time. As yet, its antigen is unknown. This entry comes from a study of graft-versus-host responses after intestinal transplantation. Study information: Every recipient had anti-thymocyte globulin induction and approximately three years of tacrolimus plus steroids. Study-wide results and caveats: Early HvG declines after transplant were associated with peak circulating GvH clone levels. Present in recipient marrow, GvH clones included some that appeared first in ileum or blood. High graft-versus-host to host-versus-graft clonal ratios were found in allografts of patients who had graft-donor T cell macrochimerism.

Using immunoSEQ multiplex PCR, the repertoire was profiled, and TCRdb retains in-frame clones only, with some absent. Found here are around 84,000 clones, less than 90% of them singletons; the top ten hold roughly 17%. Trimming took 1 base from V and 4 from J, leaving 5 bases between them. Germline lookup yields CDR1 MDHEN and CDR2 SYDVKM. The CDR3 has 12 residues. The chain employs TRBV28 and TRBJ2-7, with D unresolved. Source: unstimulated CD8+ T cells sorted from spleen or lymph node cells, taken before intestinal transplant. This TCR derives from a human donor who received an intestinal transplant. CDR3 in DNA: TGTGCCAGCAGTTTATCCACTTACGAGCAGTACTTC. Protein: CASSLSTYEQYF.